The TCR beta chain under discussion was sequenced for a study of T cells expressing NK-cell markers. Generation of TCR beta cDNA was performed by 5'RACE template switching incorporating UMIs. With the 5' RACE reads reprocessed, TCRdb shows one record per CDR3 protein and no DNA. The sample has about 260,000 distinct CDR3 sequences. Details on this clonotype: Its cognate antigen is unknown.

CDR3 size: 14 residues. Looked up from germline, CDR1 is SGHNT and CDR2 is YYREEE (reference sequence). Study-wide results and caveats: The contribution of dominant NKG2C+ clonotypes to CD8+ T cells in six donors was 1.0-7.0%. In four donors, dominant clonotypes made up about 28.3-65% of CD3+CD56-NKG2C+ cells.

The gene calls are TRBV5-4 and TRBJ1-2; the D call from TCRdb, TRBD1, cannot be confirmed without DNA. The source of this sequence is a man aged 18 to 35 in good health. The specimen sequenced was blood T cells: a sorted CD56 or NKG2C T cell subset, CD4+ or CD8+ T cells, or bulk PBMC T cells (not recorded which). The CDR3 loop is CASRNPQGPHGYTF.